One sample yielded the 15 T cell receptor beta chains listed below, sequenced in a study of cytomegalovirus exposure and HLA in healthy donors. Primers for the PCR totalled 60 Vbeta and 13 Jbeta. Assay: immunoSEQ multiplex PCR; the TCRdb copy retains only in-frame clones and omits some. The profile shows 50,000 to 65,000 clones, roughly 75% of them singletons. The sample was PBMCs. The receptors stem from a woman in her thirties or forties in good health and CMV-seropositive.

The chain couples TRBV5-1 to TRBJ2-3, with TRBD2 matching over 12 bases. The CDR3 has 15 residues. CDR1 and CDR2 (germline): SGHRS, YFSETQ. J was trimmed by 6 bases and V by 3 bases; bases with no gene match: 5. Written as DNA, the CDR3 is TGCGCCAGCAGCTCCGGACTAGCGGGGCTCGATACGCAGTATTTT. Protein sequence: CASSSGLAGLDTQYF.

This chain uses TRBV6-5 with TRBJ1-1; the D is unclear. The CDR3 loop spans 13 amino acids. Germline lookup yields CDR1 MNHEY and CDR2 SVGAGI. V lost 2 bases to trimming and J lost 2 bases, with 6 bases between them. This CDR3 reads CASSYITNTEAFF. The CDR3 coding sequence is TGTGCCAGCAGTTACATAACTAACACTGAAGCTTTCTTT.

This chain links TRBV5-6 with TRBJ1-5; weak D call: TRBD1 (5 bases). The V and J ends lost 0 bases and 2 bases respectively, with 15 bases between them. Per germline, CDR1 SGHDT and CDR2 YYEEEE. This CDR3 is built from 17 residues. The CDR3 is CASSLGVGALGNQPQHF. CDR3 in DNA: TGTGCCAGCAGCTTGGGGGTTGGGGCCCTCGGCAATCAGCCCCAGCATTTT.

The rearrangement links TRBV19 to TRBJ2-2; D not resolved. The ends were cut back, 6 bases at V and 0 bases at J, with 5 bases in the middle. CDR3 length: 13 amino acids. Germline values: CDR1 LNHDA, CDR2 SQIVND (reference sequence). CDR3 region: CASRASNTGELFF. The CDR3 DNA is TGTGCCAGTAGAGCATCGAACACCGGGGAGCTGTTTTTT. The full variable domain, its missing parts supplied by reference TRBV19 and TRBJ2-2, is DGGITQSPKYLFRKEGQNVTLSCEQNLNHDAMYWYRQDPGQGLRLIYYSQIVNDFQKGDIAEGYSVSREKKESFPLTVTSAQKNPTAFYLCASRASNTGELFFGEGSRLTVL.

The V call is TRBV6-5, the J call TRBJ2-2; D not certain. The CDR3 sequence is 14 residues long. The V end lost 5 bases, the J end lost 5 bases, and 12 bases lay between the germline ends. Germline lookup yields CDR1 MNHEY and CDR2 SVGAGI. CDR3 protein: CASSPLSGTGELFF. The CDR3, as DNA: TGTGCCAGCAGTCCGCTCTCCGGGACCGGGGAGCTGTTTTTT.

This clone has only one observation. V gene TRBV11-3 combines with J gene TRBJ2-3, with a possible D match to TRBD2 (6 bases). Germline CDR1 and CDR2: SGHNT and YENEEA. This CDR3 region has 15 residues. V lost 7 bases, J lost 8 bases, and 22 bases lay in between. The CDR3 sequence: CASTSVGGARGTQYF. In DNA form, the CDR3 reads TGTGCCAGCACCTCCGTAGGAGGGGCACGGGGTACGCAGTATTTT.

The chain carries TRBV6-5 and TRBJ2-1; no clear D gene. CDR1 is MNHEY, CDR2 SVGAGI, per germline. CDR3 size: 14 residues. V gave up 6 bases and J gave up 0 bases, with 9 bases separating them. For the CDR3, the DNA is TGTGCCAGCAGCCCCATTGTCTCCTACAATGAGCAGTTCTTC. Its translation is CASSPIVSYNEQFF.

This clone showed up just once. The chain combines TRBV27 with TRBJ1-6, with 7 nucleotides matching TRBD1. Trimming at V came to 9 bases and at J to 10 bases, leaving 6 bases not matched to a gene. Germline V gives CDR1 MNHEY, CDR2 SMNVEV (reference sequence). There are 12 residues in the CDR3. The CDR3 nucleotides read TGTGCCAGTCAGACAGGGAACTCACCCCTCCACTTT. Residues: CASQTGNSPLHF.

The rearrangement joins TRBV12-5 to TRBJ1-4; the D gene is possibly TRBD1 (5 bases). Germline V lookup: CDR1 LGHNT, CDR2 FRNRAP. The CDR3 covers 16 residues. Trimming removed 5 bases from V and 8 bases from J, with 21 bases in between. CDR3 in amino acids: CASGTGDSPGMEKLFF. CDR3 nucleotide sequence: TGTGCTAGTGGTACCGGCGACAGCCCGGGCATGGAAAAACTGTTTTTT.

V gene TRBV5-1 combines with J gene TRBJ2-2; TRBD2 matches 10 bases. Germline assignment: CDR1 SGHRS and CDR2 YFSETQ. The CDR3 runs 15 residues. Trimming removed 3 bases from V and 5 bases from J; junction bases left unmatched: 4. The CDR3 DNA sequence: TGCGCCAGCAGCTCACAGCGGGGGGGGACCGGGGAGCTGTTTTTT. It is translated as CASSSQRGGTGELFF.

This clone was recorded a few times. V and J are TRBV2 and TRBJ2-1; D gene ambiguous. Germline CDR1 SNHLY, CDR2 FYNNEI. Trimming removed 7 bases from V and 5 bases from J, with 15 bases in between. CDR3 size: 14 residues. DNA for the CDR3: TGTGCCAGCATTCGCGCTAGATTGGACAATGAGCAGTTCTTC. As protein: CASIRARLDNEQFF.

This chain joins TRBV10-1 and TRBJ2-1; 7 bases align to TRBD2. The germline gives CDR1 WNHNN, CDR2 SYGVQD (reference sequence). The V gene end was trimmed by 6 bases and the J gene end by 5 bases; junction bases not matched to a gene: 10. This CDR3 region has 15 residues. The CDR3 sequence is CASSPWGGMDNEQFF. Written as DNA, the CDR3 is TGCGCCAGCAGCCCATGGGGGGGGATGGACAATGAGCAGTTCTTC.

This clone showed up just a few times. The chain links TRBV5-1 to TRBJ1-4; a weak D match, TRBD1 (6 bases). Germline V lookup: CDR1 SGHRS, CDR2 YFSETQ. The CDR3 has 13 residues. The V end was cut by 4 bases, the J end by 5 bases, with 9 bases between. CDR3 sequence: CASSRDRNEKLFF. The CDR3 DNA follows: TGCGCCAGCAGCCGCGACAGGAATGAAAAACTGTTTTTT.

This clone came up once. The chain uses TRBV5-1 and TRBJ1-2; no clear D. The CDR3 consists of 14 residues. Germline V gene sequence: CDR1 SGHRS, CDR2 YFSETQ. V gave up 1 base and J gave up 4 bases, with 11 bases separating them. CDR3: CASSLNPLPYGYTF. The CDR3 DNA reads as TGCGCCAGCAGCTTGAATCCCCTACCCTATGGCTACACCTTC.

The V gene is TRBV7-9, the J gene TRBJ1-5; D perhaps matches TRBD1 (6 bases). This CDR3 is built from 14 residues. V was trimmed by 5 bases and J by 4 bases, leaving 12 bases between them. CDR1 and CDR2 (germline): SEHNR, FQNEAQ (reference sequence). The CDR3, as DNA: TGTGCCAGCAGCGACGACAGGAAAAATCAGCCCCAGCATTTT. Its protein product is CASSDDRKNQPQHF.